These T cell receptor beta chains were read from a single sample in a study of blood T cell repertoires in COVID-19. Data came from immunoSEQ multiplex PCR; TCRdb stores just in-frame clones and leaves some out. The table lists 120,000 or so clones, 70% to 90% of them singletons. The specimen sequenced was peripheral blood. These receptors came from a woman aged 50 to 60 with acute or convalescent COVID-19. The CDR3 runs from the conserved cysteine through the conserved F or W. Fields, in order: V gene, clone size, D gene, J gene, CDR3 protein, CDR3 DNA. The D gene is left open where the match is weak. For some rows the clone size is stated as once, few or many, or as a class when expanded; others skip it.

TRBV5-5	NA	NA	TRBJ1-2	CASSVGPAGGYTF	TGTGCCAGCAGCGTGGGCCCCGCCGGGGGCTACACCTTC
TRBV7-9	NA	NA	TRBJ2-3	CASSPGQTTDTQYF	TGTGCCAGCAGCCCCGGACAGACTACAGATACGCAGTATTTT
TRBV14	NA	NA	TRBJ2-2	CASSYGTFGGELFF	TGTGCCAGCAGCTACGGGACATTTGGCGGGGAGCTGTTTTTT
TRBV29-1	NA	TRBD2	TRBJ2-1	CSGLAGTLYNEQFF	TGCAGCGGGCTAGCGGGCACTCTCTACAATGAGCAGTTCTTC
TRBV29-1	NA	NA	TRBJ2-3	CSVEDRRTAVDTQYF	TGCAGCGTTGAAGATCGGAGGACAGCGGTAGATACGCAGTATTTT
TRBV3-1/TRBV3-2	NA	TRBD1	TRBJ1-2	CASSSGTANYGYTF	TGTGCCAGCAGCTCCGGGACAGCGAACTATGGCTACACCTTC
TRBV5-5	NA	NA	TRBJ2-3	CASLEIGRSTDTQYF	TGTGCCAGCCTAGAGATCGGTCGTAGCACAGATACGCAGTATTTT
TRBV24-1	NA	TRBD1	TRBJ2-7	CATSDPGTGSYEQYF	TGTGCCACCAGTGATCCCGGGACAGGGTCCTACGAGCAGTACTTC
TRBV24-1	NA	NA	TRBJ1-1	CATSDRNTEAFF	TGTGCCACCAGTGACAGGAACACTGAAGCTTTCTTT
TRBV3-1/TRBV3-2	once	TRBD1	TRBJ1-2	CASSQQTGAYYGYTF	TGTGCCAGCAGCCAGCAGACAGGGGCATACTATGGCTACACCTTC
TRBV6-2/TRBV6-3	NA	TRBD1	TRBJ2-5	CASSSDRGLETQYF	TGTGCCAGCAGCTCTGACAGGGGGCTAGAGACCCAGTACTTC
TRBV29-1	NA	NA	TRBJ1-1	CSVGAGTEAFF	TGCAGCGTTGGGGCAGGGACTGAAGCTTTCTTT
TRBV5-1	many	TRBD2	TRBJ2-2	CASSPGLAGAAGELFF	TGCGCCAGCAGCCCGGGACTAGCGGGAGCGGCCGGGGAGCTGTTTTTT
TRBV24-1	NA	NA	TRBJ2-7	CATSDFNEQYF	TGTGCCACCAGTGATTTCAACGAGCAGTACTTC
TRBV30	NA	TRBD2	TRBJ2-3	CAWRLAGTDTQYF	TGTGCCTGGAGACTAGCGGGCACAGATACGCAGTATTTT
TRBV27	NA	NA	TRBJ2-7	CASSPTRLHSYEQYF	TGTGCCAGTTCCCCTACGAGACTACACTCCTACGAGCAGTACTTC
TRBV7-9	NA	NA	TRBJ1-5	CASSLQGDQPQHF	TGTGCCAGCAGCCTACAGGGAGATCAGCCCCAGCATTTT
TRBV6-5	NA	TRBD1	TRBJ1-1	CASSQGQTAFF	TGTGCCAGCAGCCAGGGACAGACGGCTTTCTTT
TRBV28	NA	NA	TRBJ1-1	CASSSPGGPNTEAFF	TGTGCCAGCAGTTCCCCCGGTGGGCCCAACACTGAAGCTTTCTTT
TRBV7-2	NA	NA	TRBJ1-1	CASSRPQTGNTEAFF	TGTGCCAGCAGCCGCCCCCAGACAGGGAACACTGAAGCTTTCTTT
TRBV19	NA	TRBD1	TRBJ1-1	CAIGCRGLISEAFF	TGTGCCATTGGATGCAGGGGGCTGATCAGTGAAGCTTTCTTT
TRBV6-1	NA	NA	TRBJ1-1	CASSTTGKAFF	TGTGCCAGCAGTACCACAGGGAAAGCTTTCTTT
TRBV7-2	NA	NA	TRBJ2-1	CASSLRREGSYNEQFF	TGTGCCAGCAGCTTAAGGCGGGAAGGGTCCTACAATGAGCAGTTCTTC
TRBV3-1/TRBV3-2	NA	TRBD1	TRBJ1-1	CASSPGTGVNTEAFF	TGTGCCAGCAGCCCCGGGACAGGGGTGAACACTGAAGCTTTCTTT
TRBV6-4	NA	TRBD2	TRBJ2-1	CASSVLAEPDEQFF	TGTGCCAGCAGTGTACTAGCGGAACCGGATGAGCAGTTCTTC
TRBV6-5	once	NA	TRBJ1-4	CASSFEVREKLFF	TGTGCCAGCAGTTTTGAGGTCCGGGAAAAACTGTTTTTT
TRBV5-1	NA	TRBD1	TRBJ1-3	CASSNTGASTIYF	TGCGCCAGCAGCAATACAGGGGCTAGCACCATATATTTT
TRBV20-1	few	NA	TRBJ1-4	CSAGHREKLFF	TGCAGTGCCGGACACCGCGAAAAACTGTTTTTT
TRBV6-1	NA	NA	TRBJ2-5	CASSESDRQTQYF	TGTGCCAGCAGTGAATCGGACAGACAGACCCAGTACTTC
TRBV28	once	NA	TRBJ1-3	CASSFRGSGNTIYF	TGTGCCAGCAGTTTTAGGGGCTCTGGAAACACCATATATTTT
TRBV10-1	few	NA	TRBJ1-5	CASSGTPNQPQHF	TGCGCCAGCAGTGGGACACCCAATCAGCCCCAGCATTTT
TRBV28	NA	TRBD1	TRBJ1-4	CASSPGTDEKLFF	TGTGCCAGCAGTCCCGGGACAGATGAAAAACTGTTTTTT
TRBV5-1	NA	NA	TRBJ1-2	CASSFEGTYGYTF	TGCGCCAGCAGCTTTGAGGGGACTTATGGCTACACCTTC
TRBV14	NA	TRBD2	TRBJ2-3	CASSQDFTSGSLTDTQYF	TGTGCCAGCAGCCAAGATTTTACTAGCGGGAGCTTAACAGATACGCAGTATTTT
TRBV13	few	TRBD1	TRBJ2-5	CASSSRVIRTGSEETQYF	TGTGCCAGCAGCTCCCGAGTAATCCGGACAGGGTCTGAAGAGACCCAGTACTTC
TRBV20-1	NA	TRBD1	TRBJ1-2	CSARDRDNYTF	TGCAGTGCTAGGGACAGGGACAATTACACCTTC
TRBV25-1	NA	TRBD1	TRBJ2-1	CASSEWTGNEQFF	TGTGCCAGCAGTGAATGGACAGGCAATGAGCAGTTCTTC
TRBV6-1	NA	TRBD1	TRBJ1-1	CASSRDRGAEAFF	TGTGCCAGCAGCCGGGACAGGGGCGCTGAAGCTTTCTTT
TRBV7-9	NA	TRBD2	TRBJ2-1	CASSLPGGGYNEQFF	TGTGCCAGCAGCCTTCCTGGGGGGGGTTACAATGAGCAGTTCTTC
TRBV27	NA	NA	TRBJ2-7	CASSSPRGEQYF	TGTGCCAGCAGTTCGCCTCGGGGCGAGCAGTACTTC
TRBV7-9	few	NA	TRBJ1-1	CASSLVAEMEAFF	TGTGCCAGCAGCTTAGTGGCGGAGATGGAAGCTTTCTTT
TRBV18	once	NA	TRBJ2-2	CASSPIPQANTGELFF	TGTGCCAGCTCACCAATTCCCCAGGCCAACACCGGGGAGCTGTTTTTT
TRBV11-2	NA	NA	TRBJ2-3	CASSRGSTQYF	TGTGCCAGCAGTCGAGGGAGTACGCAGTATTTT
TRBV18	NA	TRBD2	TRBJ2-1	CASSAPSLGLANNEQFF	TGTGCCAGCTCAGCTCCGTCCTTGGGACTAGCGAACAATGAGCAGTTCTTC
TRBV5-1	NA	NA	TRBJ1-2	CASSSTPNYGYTF	TGCGCCAGCAGCTCGACACCTAACTATGGCTACACCTTC
TRBV5-1	NA	TRBD2	TRBJ2-3	CASSRSGRADTDTQYF	TGCGCCAGCAGCAGAAGCGGGAGGGCCGACACAGATACGCAGTATTTT
TRBV5-4	NA	NA	TRBJ1-2	CASSFRDLRSLRYGYTF	TGTGCCAGCAGCTTCAGGGATTTGAGGTCACTGAGGTATGGCTACACCTTC
TRBV5-8	NA	NA	TRBJ1-3	CASSLSRNTIYF	TGTGCCAGCAGCTTGTCTCGAAACACCATATATTTT
TRBV4-1	NA	NA	TRBJ2-7	CASSQGSISAVEQYF	TGCGCCAGCAGCCAAGGTTCTATTTCGGCGGTCGAGCAGTACTTC
TRBV10-3	NA	TRBD2	TRBJ2-7	CAISGGSGTYEQYF	TGTGCCATCAGTGGGGGTAGCGGGACCTACGAGCAGTACTTC
TRBV23-1	NA	TRBD1	TRBJ2-7	CASSRSDRDEQYF	TGCGCCAGCAGTCGGTCGGACAGGGACGAGCAGTACTTC
TRBV30	NA	NA	TRBJ2-6	CAWGTGANVLTF	TGTGCCTGGGGTACTGGGGCCAACGTCCTGACTTTC
TRBV5-4	NA	NA	TRBJ2-3	CASSLLVSDTQYF	TGTGCCAGCAGCTTGCTAGTATCAGATACGCAGTATTTT
TRBV19	few	NA	TRBJ1-6	CASNPVGGDNSPLHF	TGTGCCAGTAACCCCGTGGGGGGGGATAATTCACCCCTCCACTTT
TRBV2	NA	NA	TRBJ2-7	CASSKVRGHEQYF	TGTGCCAGCAGCAAAGTCAGGGGACACGAGCAGTACTTC